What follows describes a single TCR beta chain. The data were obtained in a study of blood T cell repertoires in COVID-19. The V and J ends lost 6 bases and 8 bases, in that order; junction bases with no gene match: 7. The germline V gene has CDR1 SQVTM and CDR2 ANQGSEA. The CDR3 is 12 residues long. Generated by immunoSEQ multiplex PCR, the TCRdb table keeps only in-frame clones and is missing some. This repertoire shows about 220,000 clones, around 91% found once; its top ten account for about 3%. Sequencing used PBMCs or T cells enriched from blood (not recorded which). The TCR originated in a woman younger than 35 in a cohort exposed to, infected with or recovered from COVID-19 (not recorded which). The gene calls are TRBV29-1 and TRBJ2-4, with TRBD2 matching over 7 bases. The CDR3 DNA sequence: TGCAGCGTCGGCCTGGGAGGGGACATTCAGTACTTC. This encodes CSVGLGGDIQYF.